The rows below give T cell receptor beta chains drawn from one sample of a study of T cells in Graves' hyperthyroidism and ophthalmopathy. TCRdb recomputed calls from the multiplex PCR reads with MiXCR, one row per CDR3 protein. This table holds roughly 710,000 distinct CDR3 sequences, 35% found once. The sample taken for sequencing was blood. The receptor source for this set is a middle-aged woman with Graves' hyperthyroidism. Both conserved end residues are part of each CDR3. The order of the fields is J gene, D gene, V gene, CDR3 length, clone size, CDR3 DNA, CDR3 protein. The D gene is left open where the match is weak. Expanded clones are given a class, and other clones once, few, many or no size at all.

>TRBJ1-1|.|TRBV6-5|14|few
TGTGCCAGCAGGCTTCAGGGAGTGAACACTGAAGCTTTCTTT
CASRLQGVNTEAFF
>TRBJ1-1|.|TRBV19|11|few
TGTGCCAGTAGTATGCACACTGAAGCTTTCTTT
CASSMHTEAFF
>TRBJ2-5|TRBD1|TRBV12-3/TRBV12-4|14|.
TGTGCCAGCAGGCCAAACAGGGGTGGTGAGACCCAGTACTTC
CASRPNRGGETQYF
>TRBJ1-1|.|TRBV6-2/TRBV6-3|12|many
TGTGCCAGCAGTTACGGGAGTACTGAAGCTTTCTTT
CASSYGSTEAFF
>TRBJ1-3|TRBD1|TRBV2|16|.
TGTGCCAGCGGTGTCGGGACAGGGTCCTCTGGAAACACCATATATTTT
CASGVGTGSSGNTIYF
>TRBJ1-5|TRBD1|TRBV29-1|13|once
TGCAGCGTTGGAGGGGGCTCGAATCAGCCCCAGCATTTT
CSVGGGSNQPQHF
>TRBJ1-2|TRBD1|TRBV2|13|many
TGTGCCAGCAGACCCGACAGGGACTATGGCTACACCTTC
CASRPDRDYGYTF
>TRBJ1-2|TRBD1|TRBV29-1|14|few
TGCAGCGTAATCGTACAGGGGACAAACTATGGCTACACCTTC
CSVIVQGTNYGYTF
>TRBJ1-1|.|TRBV27|12|few
TGTGCCAGCAAAGGACGGGTCACTGAAGCTTTCTTT
CASKGRVTEAFF
>TRBJ1-3|.|TRBV15|15|.
TGTGCCACCAGCAGGGATACTGGGACTGGAAACACCATATATTTT
CATSRDTGTGNTIYF
>TRBJ2-6|.|TRBV29-1|18|.
TGCAGCCAAGGTCTCGCAGGGCCAACCGACTCTGGGGCCAACGTCCTGACTTTC
CSQGLAGPTDSGANVLTF
>TRBJ1-2|.|TRBV7-9|15|.
TGCGCCAGCAGCCAAGATGGAAGATCTAACTATGGCTACACCTTC
CASSQDGRSNYGYTF
>TRBJ1-5|TRBD1|TRBV11-1|16|.
TGTGCCAGCTCACCGCAGGACAGGTCTTTCGGTCAGCCCCAGCATTTT
CASSPQDRSFGQPQHF
>TRBJ2-2|.|TRBV5-4|14|.
TGTGCCAGCAGAAAGGACGGGAGTATGAGGGAGCTGTTTTTT
CASRKDGSMRELFF
>TRBJ2-5|TRBD1|TRBV10-3|13|.
TGTGCCATCAGCTTGACAGGGGTAGAGACCCAGTACTTC
CAISLTGVETQYF
>TRBJ1-2|TRBD1|TRBV7-9|13|many
TGTGCCAGCAGTCGAAAAGACAGGGGAGGCTACACCTTC
CASSRKDRGGYTF
>TRBJ2-7|TRBD2|TRBV20-1|17|.
TGCAGTGTAGGTCCGAGACTAGCGGGGGGGCCATCCTACGAGCAGTACTTC
CSVGPRLAGGPSYEQYF
>TRBJ1-3|.|TRBV5-4|15|once
TGTGCCAGCAGCTTCTCGGCAACCTCTGGAAACACCATATATTTT
CASSFSATSGNTIYF
>TRBJ1-2|TRBD1|TRBV10-3|14|many
TGTGCCATCAGCACAGGGGTATTGGTGGGGGGCTACACCTTC
CAISTGVLVGGYTF
>TRBJ2-7|TRBD1|TRBV20-1|14|few
TGCAGTGCGGAGAACCGGGACAGCTCCTACGAGCAGTACTTC
CSAENRDSSYEQYF
>TRBJ2-5|.|TRBV27|14|.
TGTGCCAGCAGCGCCCCCTGGTCTTTGGAGACCCAGTACTTC
CASSAPWSLETQYF
>TRBJ2-7|TRBD2|TRBV7-9|15|few
TGTGCCAGCAGCCCCACTAGCGGGAAAACCTACGAGCAGTACTTC
CASSPTSGKTYEQYF
>TRBJ1-1|.|TRBV7-8|17|many
TGTGCCAGCAGCTTACCCGCGATGGGGACTGGGAACACTGAAGCTTTCTTT
CASSLPAMGTGNTEAFF
>TRBJ2-7|TRBD2|TRBV15|14|many
TGTGCCACCAGTCCGGGACTACCATTCTACGAGCAGTACTTC
CATSPGLPFYEQYF
>TRBJ2-1|.|TRBV21-1|18|.
TGTGCCAGCAGCAGCCCCCGTGCAGTAACCCGCTCCTACAATGAGCAGTTCTTC
CASSSPRAVTRSYNEQFF
>TRBJ2-3|.|TRBV2|18|few
TGTGCCAGCAGGACGGAAATCCCCCGGGGCAGGTTCACAGATACGCAGTATTTT
CASRTEIPRGRFTDTQYF